This T cell receptor beta chain was sequenced during a study of T cells in Graves' hyperthyroidism and ophthalmopathy. This clonotype was counted many times. RNA transcripts were the template for amplifying TCR beta CDR3 regions. The HTBI primer set drove a first-round RT-PCR of the TCR CDR3. TCRdb re-derived calls from the multiplex PCR reads in MiXCR, one entry per CDR3 protein. In the table there are 220,000 or so distinct CDR3 sequences, about a sixth of which are singletons. The CDR3 covers 12 residues. The germline V and J ends were trimmed by 6 bases and 5 bases, with 9 bases remaining between them. Germline-derived CDR1 and CDR2 are SGHAT and FQNNGV.

V usage is TRBV11-2 and J usage is TRBJ2-3, with D hard to call. Sequenced material: blood. This clonotype was sampled from a woman aged 18-29 years with Graves' ophthalmopathy. The CDR3 coding sequence is TGTGCCAGCAGGACCAGAAGAGATACGCAGTATTTT. Translated: CASRTRRDTQYF.